These T cell receptor beta chains were read from a single sample in a study of T cells in Graves' hyperthyroidism and ophthalmopathy. TCRdb re-called the multiplex PCR reads with MiXCR, one entry per CDR3 protein. The sample shows about 740,000 distinct CDR3 sequences, around 13% of them seen only once. Sequencing input: blood. These receptors were taken from a woman aged 18-29 years with Graves' hyperthyroidism. Each CDR3 is given with its conserved first and last residue. Fields, in order: clone size, V gene, J gene, D gene, CDR3 protein, CDR3 DNA. D genes are given only for firm matches. The size of a clone is reported for some rows only, either as once, few or many, or as a class for expanded clones.

abundance: many; v_gene: TRBV11-2; j_gene: TRBJ2-5; d_gene: -; CDR3aa: CASSLGQHQKETQYF; CDR3nt: TGTGCCAGCAGCTTAGGACAGCACCAGAAAGAGACCCAGTACTTC
abundance: many; v_gene: TRBV27; j_gene: TRBJ2-5; d_gene: TRBD1; CDR3aa: CASSLWTGAQETQYF; CDR3nt: TGTGCCAGCAGTTTATGGACAGGCGCTCAAGAGACCCAGTACTTC
abundance: many; v_gene: TRBV28; j_gene: TRBJ1-3; d_gene: -; CDR3aa: CAIQGHLNGNTIYF; CDR3nt: TGTGCCATCCAGGGACATTTAAATGGAAACACCATATATTTT
abundance: many; v_gene: TRBV4-2; j_gene: TRBJ2-3; d_gene: -; CDR3aa: CASSHPLGGGPTDTQYF; CDR3nt: TGTGCCAGCAGCCATCCCCTGGGAGGAGGGCCTACAGATACGCAGTATTTT
abundance: many; v_gene: TRBV5-1; j_gene: TRBJ1-2; d_gene: -; CDR3aa: CASSLAQGYGYTF; CDR3nt: TGCGCCAGCAGCTTGGCCCAGGGCTATGGCTACACCTTC
abundance: -; v_gene: TRBV11-1; j_gene: TRBJ2-1; d_gene: -; CDR3aa: CASSPRDWVSSYNEQFF; CDR3nt: TGTGCCAGCAGCCCGCGGGATTGGGTAAGCTCCTACAATGAGCAGTTCTTC
abundance: few; v_gene: TRBV24-1; j_gene: TRBJ2-3; d_gene: -; CDR3aa: CATSDPQGIITDTQYF; CDR3nt: TGTGCCACCAGTGATCCCCAGGGGATAATCACAGATACGCAGTATTTT
abundance: many; v_gene: TRBV7-9; j_gene: TRBJ2-7; d_gene: -; CDR3aa: CASSQEWGPYEQYF; CDR3nt: TGTGCCAGCAGCCAAGAGTGGGGCCCCTACGAGCAGTACTTC
abundance: -; v_gene: TRBV2; j_gene: TRBJ1-5; d_gene: TRBD1; CDR3aa: CASSVGTGSFNQPQHF; CDR3nt: TGTGCCAGCAGTGTCGGGACAGGGTCGTTCAATCAGCCCCAGCATTTT
abundance: many; v_gene: TRBV20-1; j_gene: TRBJ2-3; d_gene: -; CDR3aa: CSAGRAVSTDTQYF; CDR3nt: TGCAGTGCGGGAAGGGCGGTTAGCACAGATACGCAGTATTTT
abundance: -; v_gene: TRBV28; j_gene: TRBJ2-7; d_gene: -; CDR3aa: CASSKGDTGEQYF; CDR3nt: TGTGCCAGCAGCAAGGGGGATACAGGCGAGCAGTACTTC
abundance: -; v_gene: TRBV7-9; j_gene: TRBJ2-1; d_gene: -; CDR3aa: CASSLGRAREQFF; CDR3nt: TGTGCCAGCAGCTTAGGGAGGGCGCGTGAGCAGTTCTTC
abundance: few; v_gene: TRBV30; j_gene: TRBJ1-2; d_gene: -; CDR3aa: CAWSGGYGYTF; CDR3nt: TGTGCCTGGAGTGGTGGCTATGGCTACACCTTC
abundance: few; v_gene: TRBV6-1; j_gene: TRBJ1-5; d_gene: -; CDR3aa: CASRPGQYSNQPQHF; CDR3nt: TGTGCCAGCAGGCCTGGACAGTATAGCAATCAGCCCCAGCATTTT
abundance: many; v_gene: TRBV13; j_gene: TRBJ1-1; d_gene: TRBD1; CDR3aa: CASSTDRGHTEAFF; CDR3nt: TGTGCCAGCAGCACCGACAGGGGCCACACTGAAGCTTTCTTT
abundance: few; v_gene: TRBV20-1; j_gene: TRBJ2-5; d_gene: -; CDR3aa: CSARGLLGRGETQYF; CDR3nt: TGCAGTGCTAGGGGCCTTCTTGGAAGGGGAGAGACCCAGTACTTC
abundance: few; v_gene: TRBV12-3/TRBV12-4; j_gene: TRBJ2-7; d_gene: TRBD2; CDR3aa: CASSFYRSSGSDEQYF; CDR3nt: TGTGCCAGCAGTTTTTATCGGTCTAGCGGGAGCGACGAGCAGTACTTC
abundance: many; v_gene: TRBV5-1; j_gene: TRBJ2-1; d_gene: -; CDR3aa: CASSLVEGPKRNEQFF; CDR3nt: TGCGCCAGCAGCTTGGTCGAGGGTCCGAAGCGGAATGAGCAGTTCTTC
abundance: many; v_gene: TRBV7-9; j_gene: TRBJ2-5; d_gene: TRBD2; CDR3aa: CASRVAGGLPPGEETQYF; CDR3nt: TGTGCCAGCAGAGTAGCGGGAGGCCTTCCTCCGGGGGAAGAGACCCAGTACTTC
abundance: -; v_gene: TRBV28; j_gene: TRBJ1-1; d_gene: -; CDR3aa: CASSWDQKTEAFF; CDR3nt: TGTGCCAGCAGTTGGGACCAAAAGACTGAAGCTTTCTTT
abundance: -; v_gene: TRBV25-1; j_gene: TRBJ1-3; d_gene: -; CDR3aa: CASSELAIASGNTIYF; CDR3nt: TGTGCCAGCAGTGAATTGGCGATCGCCTCTGGAAACACCATATATTTT